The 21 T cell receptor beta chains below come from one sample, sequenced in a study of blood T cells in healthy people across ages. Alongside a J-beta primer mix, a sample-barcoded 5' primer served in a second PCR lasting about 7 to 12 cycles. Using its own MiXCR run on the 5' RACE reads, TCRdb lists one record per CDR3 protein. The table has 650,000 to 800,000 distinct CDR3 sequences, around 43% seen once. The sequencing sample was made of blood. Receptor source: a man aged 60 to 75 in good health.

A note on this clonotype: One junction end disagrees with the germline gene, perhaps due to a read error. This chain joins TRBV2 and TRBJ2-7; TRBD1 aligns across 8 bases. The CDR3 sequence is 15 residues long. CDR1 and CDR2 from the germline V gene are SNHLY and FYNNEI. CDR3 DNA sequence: TGTGCAAGCACTCCTTCCGGGGGACAGGTCTACGAGCAGTACTTC. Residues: CASTPSGGQVYEQYF.

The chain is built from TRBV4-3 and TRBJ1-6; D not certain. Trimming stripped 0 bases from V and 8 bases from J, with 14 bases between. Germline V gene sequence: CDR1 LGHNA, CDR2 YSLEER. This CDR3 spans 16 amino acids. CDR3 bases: TGCGCCAGCAGCCAAGATCGAATACAGACGCATTCACCCCTCCACTTT. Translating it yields CASSQDRIQTHSPLHF.

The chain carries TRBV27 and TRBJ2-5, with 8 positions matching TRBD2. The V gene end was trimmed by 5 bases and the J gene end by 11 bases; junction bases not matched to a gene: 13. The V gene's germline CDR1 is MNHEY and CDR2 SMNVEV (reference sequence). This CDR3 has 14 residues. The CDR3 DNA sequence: TGTGCCAGCAGTCTAGAGCGGGGGCCCTCTGAGCAGTACTTC. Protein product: CASSLERGPSEQYF.

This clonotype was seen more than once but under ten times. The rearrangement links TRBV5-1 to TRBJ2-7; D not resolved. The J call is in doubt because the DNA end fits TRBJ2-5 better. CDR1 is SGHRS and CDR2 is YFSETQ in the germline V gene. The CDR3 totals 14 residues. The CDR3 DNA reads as TGCGCCAGCAGCTTGGATATGGCAACGGAGACCCAGTACTTC. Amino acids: CASSLDMATETQYF.

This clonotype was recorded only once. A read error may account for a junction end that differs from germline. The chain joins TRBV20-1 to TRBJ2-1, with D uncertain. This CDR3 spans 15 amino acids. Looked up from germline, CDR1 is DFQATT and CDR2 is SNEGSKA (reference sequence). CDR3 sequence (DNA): TGCAGTGCTACTACTCGCGCGAGCTCCTACAATGAGCGGTTCTTC. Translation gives CSATTRASSYNERFF.

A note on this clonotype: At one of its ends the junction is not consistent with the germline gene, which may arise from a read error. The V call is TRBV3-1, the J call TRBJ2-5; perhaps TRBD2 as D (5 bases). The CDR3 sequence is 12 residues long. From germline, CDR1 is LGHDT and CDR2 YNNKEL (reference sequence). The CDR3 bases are TGTGCCAGCAGCCAAGGGGGAGAGGCCCAGTACTTC. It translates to CASSQGGEAQYF.

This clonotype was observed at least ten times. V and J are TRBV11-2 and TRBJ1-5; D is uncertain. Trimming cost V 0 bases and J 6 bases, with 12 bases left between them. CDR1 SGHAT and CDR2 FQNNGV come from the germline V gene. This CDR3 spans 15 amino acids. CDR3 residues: CASSLEAGRGQPQHF. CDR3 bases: TGTGCCAGCAGCTTAGAGGCAGGCAGAGGTCAGCCCCAGCATTTT.

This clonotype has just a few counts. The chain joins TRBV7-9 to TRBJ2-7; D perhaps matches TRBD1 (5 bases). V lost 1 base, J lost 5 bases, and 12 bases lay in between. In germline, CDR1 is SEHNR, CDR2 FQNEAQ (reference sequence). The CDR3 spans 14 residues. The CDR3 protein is CASSLGSGSHEQYF. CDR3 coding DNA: TGTGCCAGCAGCTTAGGTTCAGGGTCCCACGAGCAGTACTTC.

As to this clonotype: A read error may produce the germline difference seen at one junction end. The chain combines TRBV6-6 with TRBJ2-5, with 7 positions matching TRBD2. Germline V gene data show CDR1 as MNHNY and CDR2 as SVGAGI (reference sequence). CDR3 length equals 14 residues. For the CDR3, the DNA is TGTGCCAGTCAACGGGGGGACCGTCAAGAAACCCAGTACTTC. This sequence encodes CASQRGDRQETQYF.

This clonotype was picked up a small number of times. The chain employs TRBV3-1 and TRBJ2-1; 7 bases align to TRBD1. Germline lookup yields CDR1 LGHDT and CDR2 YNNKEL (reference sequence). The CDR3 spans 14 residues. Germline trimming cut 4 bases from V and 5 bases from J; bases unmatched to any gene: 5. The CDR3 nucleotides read TGTGCCAGCAGCCCCTGGGACAGAGACAATGAGCAGTTCTTC. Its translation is CASSPWDRDNEQFF.

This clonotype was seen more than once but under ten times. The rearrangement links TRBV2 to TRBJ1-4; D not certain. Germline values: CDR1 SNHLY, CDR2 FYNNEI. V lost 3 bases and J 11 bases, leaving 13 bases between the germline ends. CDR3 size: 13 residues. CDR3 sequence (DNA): TGTGCCAGCAGTGATAACTTGTCCGGGAAACTGTTTTTT. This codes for CASSDNLSGKLFF.

The CDR3 DNA follows: TGCGCCAGCACCCGGGCCGGGGAGACAGATACGCAGTATTTT. It yields the protein CASTRAGETDTQYF. The chain has TRBV5-1 and TRBJ2-3; D is possibly TRBD2 (5 bases). Germline values: CDR1 SGHRS, CDR2 YFSETQ. Trimming removed 6 bases at V and 3 bases at J, with 14 bases between. There are 14 residues in the CDR3.

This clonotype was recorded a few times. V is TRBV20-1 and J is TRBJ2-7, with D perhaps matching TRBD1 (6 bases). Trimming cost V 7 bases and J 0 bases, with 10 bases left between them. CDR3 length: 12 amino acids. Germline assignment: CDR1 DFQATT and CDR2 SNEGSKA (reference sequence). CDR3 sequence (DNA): TGCAGTGGACAGGCCTTCTCCTACGAGCAGTACTTC. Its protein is CSGQAFSYEQYF.

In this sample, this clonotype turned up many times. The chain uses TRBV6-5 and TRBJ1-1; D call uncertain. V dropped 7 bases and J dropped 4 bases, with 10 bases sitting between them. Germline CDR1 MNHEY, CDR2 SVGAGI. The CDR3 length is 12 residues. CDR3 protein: CASKVPGTEAFF. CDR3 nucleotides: TGTGCCAGCAAAGTCCCGGGCACTGAAGCTTTCTTT.

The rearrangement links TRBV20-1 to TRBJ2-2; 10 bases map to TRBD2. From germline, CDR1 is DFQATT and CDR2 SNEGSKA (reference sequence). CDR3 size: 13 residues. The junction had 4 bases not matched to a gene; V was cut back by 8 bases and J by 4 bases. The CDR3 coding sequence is TGCAGTACCAGCGGGGGGGCCACCGGGGAGCTGTTTTTT. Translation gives CSTSGGATGELFF.

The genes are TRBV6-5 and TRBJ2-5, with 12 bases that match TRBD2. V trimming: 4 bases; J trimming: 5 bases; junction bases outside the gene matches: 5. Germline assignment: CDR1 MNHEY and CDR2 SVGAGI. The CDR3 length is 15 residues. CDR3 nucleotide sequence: TGTGCCAGCAGTTCCCCTACTAGCGGGGGGGAGACCCAGTACTTC. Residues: CASSSPTSGGETQYF.

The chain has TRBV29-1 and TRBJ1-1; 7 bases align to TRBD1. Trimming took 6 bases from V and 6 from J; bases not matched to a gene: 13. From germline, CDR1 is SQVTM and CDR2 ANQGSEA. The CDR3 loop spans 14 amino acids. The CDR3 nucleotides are TGCAGCGTCCGCCCGACAGGGACGGGGGCTGAAGCTTTCTTT. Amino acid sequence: CSVRPTGTGAEAFF.

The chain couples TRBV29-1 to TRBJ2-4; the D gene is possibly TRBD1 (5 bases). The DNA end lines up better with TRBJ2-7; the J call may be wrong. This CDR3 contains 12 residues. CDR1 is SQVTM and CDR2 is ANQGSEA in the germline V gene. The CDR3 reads CSVTEKGHEQYF. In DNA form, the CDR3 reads TGCAGCGTTACCGAAAAGGGGCACGAGCAGTACTTC.

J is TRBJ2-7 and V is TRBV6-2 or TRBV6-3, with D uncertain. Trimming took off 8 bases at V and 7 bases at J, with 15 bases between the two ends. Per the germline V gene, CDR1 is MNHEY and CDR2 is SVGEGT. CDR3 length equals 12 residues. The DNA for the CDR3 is TGTGCCAGCTCCCCCAGTCAGAATGAGCAGTACTTC. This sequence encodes CASSPSQNEQYF.

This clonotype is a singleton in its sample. In nucleotides, the CDR3 is TGCAGCCGACTAGCGGGGGAGGCCCAGTACTTC. Its translation: CSRLAGEAQYF. The V call is TRBV20-1, the J call TRBJ2-5; TRBD2 aligns across 12 bases. CDR3 length equals 11 residues. The germline gives CDR1 DFQATT, CDR2 SNEGSKA (reference sequence).

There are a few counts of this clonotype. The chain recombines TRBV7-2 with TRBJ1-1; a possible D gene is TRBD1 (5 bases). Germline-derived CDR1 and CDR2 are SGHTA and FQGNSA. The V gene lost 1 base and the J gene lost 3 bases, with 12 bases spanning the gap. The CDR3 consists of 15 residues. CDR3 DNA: TGTGCCAGCAGCTTAGGAACAGGCCTCTACACTGAAGCTTTCTTT. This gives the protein CASSLGTGLYTEAFF.